The rows below give T cell receptor beta chains drawn from one sample of a study of CD8 T cells in ankylosing spondylitis. MiXCR, applied by TCRdb to the 5' RACE reads, yields one record per CDR3 protein. The table has a few hundred thousand distinct CDR3 sequences, approximately 11% seen once. Sample: blood, either unsorted or a sorted T cell fraction (not recorded which). The origin of the receptors is a male donor with ankylosing spondylitis. The CDR3 runs from the conserved cysteine through the conserved F or W.

V gene,CDR3 protein
TRBV6-2/TRBV6-3,CASSYAERTYGYTF
TRBV25-1,CASSERGQGEKLFF
TRBV24-1,CATSDPGLDNTDTQYF
TRBV4-1,CASSQEGFPNYGYTF
TRBV4-2,CASRARGSGTDTQYF
TRBV10-3,CDIMRTGGTYNEQFF
TRBV15,CATSRVAVLVSNQPQHF
TRBV5-1,CASSSLTVSGNTGELFF
TRBV12-3/TRBV12-4,CASSLQGYGYTF
TRBV12-3/TRBV12-4,CASSSGTVNGAFF
TRBV5-6,CASSSWDTKNIQYF
TRBV7-7,CASSLDQESTDTQYF
TRBV30,CAWSVHEGRSYGYTF
TRBV12-3/TRBV12-4,CASSLGGPSYNEQFF
TRBV6-5,CASSQKGGGYTF
TRBV12-3/TRBV12-4,CASRPGLAVSETQYF
TRBV7-2,CASSLRWGRGTSGSNDEQFF
TRBV5-1,CASSFPSVGNTGELFF
TRBV29-1,CSVGDRYNEQFF
TRBV29-1,CSGGQRNQETQYF
TRBV6-5,CARKTKRAEAFF
TRBV3-1,CASSHPDRYNEQFF
TRBV2,CASSGRQGAGGMNTEAFF
TRBV11-2,CASSFTGWETQYF
TRBV12-3/TRBV12-4,CASSLFLIGGWGSGANVLTF
TRBV3-1,CASRGLAGHTGELFF
TRBV12-3/TRBV12-4,CASSRGGQAYYSYNEQFF
TRBV3-1,CASSHRVLETQYF
TRBV6-5,CASSYSRSTGELFF
TRBV12-3/TRBV12-4,CASSLLRLADDYNEQFF
TRBV6-2/TRBV6-3,CASSVSGGDTEAFF
TRBV7-9,CASSSSGRVSSYNEQFF
TRBV10-3,CAISEFQGAANEKLFF
TRBV4-2,CASSQGIGLAVSYEQYF
TRBV27,CASSYQGLASGELFF
TRBV10-3,CAISESGTVSTDTQYF
TRBV3-1,CASSPTGVDEQFF
TRBV24-1,CATSDSAGVHEKLFF
TRBV12-3/TRBV12-4,CASSPTGGIYGYTF
TRBV11-2,CASSLITGGRTGELFF
TRBV6-2/TRBV6-3,CASSQRDPELFF